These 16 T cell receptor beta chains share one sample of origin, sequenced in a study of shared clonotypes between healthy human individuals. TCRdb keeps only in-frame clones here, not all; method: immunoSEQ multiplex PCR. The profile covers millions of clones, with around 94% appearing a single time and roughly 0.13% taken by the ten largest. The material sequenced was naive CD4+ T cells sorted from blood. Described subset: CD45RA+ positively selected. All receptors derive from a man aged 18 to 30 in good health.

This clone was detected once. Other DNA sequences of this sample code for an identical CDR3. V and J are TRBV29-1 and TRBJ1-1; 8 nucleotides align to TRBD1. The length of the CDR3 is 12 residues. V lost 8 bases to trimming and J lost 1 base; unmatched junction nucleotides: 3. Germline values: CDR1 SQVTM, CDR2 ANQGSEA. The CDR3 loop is CSTDRGNTEAFF. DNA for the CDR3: TGCAGCACCGACAGGGGGAACACTGAAGCTTTCTTT.

CDR3 sequence: CASSLLGQTTNYGYTF. The CDR3 DNA reads TGTGCCAGCAGCTTACTTGGACAGACTACCAACTATGGCTACACCTTC. This chain connects TRBV7-2 to TRBJ1-2; D may be TRBD1 (6 bases). This CDR3 comprises 16 residues. Germline V CDR1 and CDR2: SGHTA, FQGNSA. V was pared by 2 bases and J by 2 bases, with 15 bases between.

This chain's CDR3 is CAWSVQQGTRDTQYF. The CDR3 nucleotides read TGTGCCTGGAGTGTACAGCAAGGGACGAGAGATACGCAGTATTTT. The V and J genes are TRBV30 and TRBJ2-3, with D perhaps matching TRBD1 or TRBD2 (5 bases each). Trimming removed 0 bases from V and 5 bases from J, with 15 bases in between. Germline CDR1 reads GTSNPN; CDR2 reads SVGIG (reference sequence). The length of the CDR3 is 15 residues. The complete variable domain, with remaining parts taken from reference TRBV30 and TRBJ2-3, reads SQTIHQWPATLVQPVGSPLSLECTVEGTSNPNLYWYRQAAGRGLQLLFYSVGIGQISSEVPQNLSASRPQDRQFILSSKKLLLSDSGFYLCAWSVQQGTRDTQYFGPGTRLTVL.

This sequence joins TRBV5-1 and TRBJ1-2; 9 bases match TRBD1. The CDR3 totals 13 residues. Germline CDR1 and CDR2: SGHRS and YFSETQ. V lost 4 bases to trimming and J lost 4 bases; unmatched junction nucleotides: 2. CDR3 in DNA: TGCGCCAGCAGCCAGACAGGGGGCTATGGCTACACCTTC. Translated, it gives CASSQTGGYGYTF.

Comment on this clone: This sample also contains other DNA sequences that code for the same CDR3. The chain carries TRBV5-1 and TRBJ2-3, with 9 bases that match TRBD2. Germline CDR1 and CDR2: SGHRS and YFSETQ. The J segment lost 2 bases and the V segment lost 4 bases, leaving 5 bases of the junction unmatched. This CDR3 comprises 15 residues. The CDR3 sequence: CASSRSGGTTDTQYF. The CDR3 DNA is TGCGCCAGCAGCCGGAGCGGGGGGACCACAGATACGCAGTATTTT.

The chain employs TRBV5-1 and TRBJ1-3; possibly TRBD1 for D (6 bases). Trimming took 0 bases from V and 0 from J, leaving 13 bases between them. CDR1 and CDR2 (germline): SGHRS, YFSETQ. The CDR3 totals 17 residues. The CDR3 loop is CASSLVGQLRSGNTIYF. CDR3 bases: TGCGCCAGCAGCTTGGTTGGACAGCTTCGCTCTGGAAACACCATATATTTT.

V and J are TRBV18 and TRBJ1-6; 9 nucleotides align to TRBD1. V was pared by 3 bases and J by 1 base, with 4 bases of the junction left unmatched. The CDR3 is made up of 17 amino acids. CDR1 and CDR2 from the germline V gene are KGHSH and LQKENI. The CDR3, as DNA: TGTGCCAGCTCACCGGACAGGGGAGTATCCTATAATTCACCCCTCCACTTT. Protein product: CASSPDRGVSYNSPLHF.

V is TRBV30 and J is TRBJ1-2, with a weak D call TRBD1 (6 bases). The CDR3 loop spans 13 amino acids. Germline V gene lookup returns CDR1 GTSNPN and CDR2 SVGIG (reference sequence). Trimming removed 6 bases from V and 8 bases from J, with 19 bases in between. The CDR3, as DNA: TGTGCCTGCGCACGCGGGGGCACTGAAGGCTACACCTTC. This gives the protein CACARGGTEGYTF.

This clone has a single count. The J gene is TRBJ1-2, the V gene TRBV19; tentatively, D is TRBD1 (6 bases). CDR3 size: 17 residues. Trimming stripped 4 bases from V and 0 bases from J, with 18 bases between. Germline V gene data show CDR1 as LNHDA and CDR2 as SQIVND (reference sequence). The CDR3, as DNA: TGTGCCAGTAGTAATCTCCCCAGGGGCCCACCTAACTATGGCTACACCTTC. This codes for CASSNLPRGPPNYGYTF.

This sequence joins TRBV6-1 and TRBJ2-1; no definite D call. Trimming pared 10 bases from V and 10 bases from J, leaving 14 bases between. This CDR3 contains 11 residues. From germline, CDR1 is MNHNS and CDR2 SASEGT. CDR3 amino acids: CATNPRQEQFF. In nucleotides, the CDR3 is TGTGCCACCAATCCCCGGCAGGAGCAGTTCTTC.

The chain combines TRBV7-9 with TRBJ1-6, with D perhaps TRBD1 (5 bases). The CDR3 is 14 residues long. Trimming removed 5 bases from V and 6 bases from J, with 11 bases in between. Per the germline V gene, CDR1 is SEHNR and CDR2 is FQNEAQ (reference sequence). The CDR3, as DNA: TGTGCCAGCAGCCTGGGGGGGGGTAATTCACCCCTCCACTTT. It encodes CASSLGGGNSPLHF.

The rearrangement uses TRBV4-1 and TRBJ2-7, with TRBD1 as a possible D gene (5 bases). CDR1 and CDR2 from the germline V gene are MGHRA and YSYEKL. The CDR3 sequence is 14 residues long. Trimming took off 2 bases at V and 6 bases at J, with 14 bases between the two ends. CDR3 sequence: CASSQRAGLSEQYF. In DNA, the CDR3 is TGCGCCAGCAGCCAACGGGCAGGGTTAAGCGAGCAGTACTTC.

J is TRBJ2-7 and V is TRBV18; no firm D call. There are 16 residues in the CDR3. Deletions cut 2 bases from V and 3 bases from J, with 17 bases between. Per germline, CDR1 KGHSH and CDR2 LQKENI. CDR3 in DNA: TGTGCCAGCTCACCAGCCGGGCCCACCAAATTCTACGAGCAGTACTTC. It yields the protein CASSPAGPTKFYEQYF.

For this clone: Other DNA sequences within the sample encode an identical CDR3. CDR3 in amino acids: CASSLAGSTYEQYF. CDR3 nucleotides: TGTGCCAGCAGCTTAGCTGGCTCCACCTACGAGCAGTACTTC. This sequence joins TRBV7-9 and TRBJ2-7; D call uncertain. Germline V gene data show CDR1 as SEHNR and CDR2 as FQNEAQ (reference sequence). The CDR3 runs 14 residues. V lost 0 bases and J 2 bases, leaving 8 bases between the germline ends.

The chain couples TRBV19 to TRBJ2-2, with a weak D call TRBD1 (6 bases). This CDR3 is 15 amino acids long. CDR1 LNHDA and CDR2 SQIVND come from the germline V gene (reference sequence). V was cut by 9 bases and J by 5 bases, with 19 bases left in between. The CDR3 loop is CASSGLGHMTGELFF. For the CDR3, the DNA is TGTGCCAGCTCGGGGCTGGGACATATGACCGGGGAGCTGTTTTTT.

The CDR3 loop reads CASSEGPNTGELFF. Here the CDR3 DNA reads TGTGCCAGCAGTGAAGGACCTAACACCGGGGAGCTGTTTTTT. This chain uses TRBV2 with TRBJ2-2, with D unresolved. Germline V gives CDR1 SNHLY, CDR2 FYNNEI. The V end was cut by 1 base, the J end by 2 bases, with 5 bases between. The CDR3 is 14 residues long. Variable domain in full (rest from reference TRBV2 and TRBJ2-2): EPEVTQTPSHQVTQMGQEVILRCVPISNHLYFYWYRQILGQKVEFLVSFYNNEISEKSEIFDDQFSVERPDGSNFTLKIRSTKLEDSAMYFCASSEGPNTGELFFGEGSRLTVL.